Below, one T cell receptor beta chain is given with its context. No cognate antigen has been identified for it. No base qualities exist here, and no much larger clone lies one base off it. The CDR3 numbers 14 residues from cysteine through phenylalanine. The sequence is cut down to CDR3 DNA, 42 bases in frame from base 1. Trimming costs V 0 bases and J 4 bases, and their ends lie 9 bases apart. The germline V gene encodes CDR1 MNHEY and CDR2 SVGAGI. These data come from a study of PD-1 blockade in classical Hodgkin lymphoma (dated by TCRdb to about 2020). Broadly, across the study: Nivolumab dosing was 3 mg/kg intravenously every 2 weeks, continuing until either disease progression or unacceptable toxicity. The study used TCR beta sequencing and CyTOF to define a peripheral blood immune signature of response to PD-1 blockade in classical Hodgkin lymphoma.

Genomic DNA was extracted with the Qiagen DNeasy kit from unsorted PBMCs and from negatively selected CD4+ and CD8+ fractions. Amplification of TCR beta CDR3 regions was done by immunoSEQ multiplex PCR with primers that anneal to V and J segments. A synthetic immune receptor repertoire was used to minimize amplification bias, and any remaining bias was removed computationally after sequencing. Turning to the authors' computational methods: Custom Python scripts were used to quantify repertoire diversity as the Shannon entropy index. Unsorted, CD4+ and CD8+ repertoires were examined separately, except in combined analyses, for which CD4+ and CD8+ sequences were merged in silico. A clone counted as expanded when the clone's frequency after treatment rose at least 2-fold relative to C1D1, and clones undetected at baseline were given a pseudocount of 0.5. Singleton clones were defined as clones with 0 or 1 copy at C1D1, and non-singleton clones were defined as clones with 2 or more copies. By matching protein sequences in sorted samples from the same patient, clones expanded in unsorted samples were annotated as CD4+, CD8+ or unknown. Wilcoxon tests on paired samples were used to test changes in diversity from C1D1 to C4D1. TCRdb provides this immuneACCESS table in a form limited to in-frame rearrangements. Some clones are lacking; in checked studies, under half of them reflect an unresolved V gene, and why the rest are absent is not known. V, J and clone size were drawn from that table, and D and trimming were deduced from the DNA. The sample has tens of thousands of clones on record, about nine tenths of them singletons. 2.5% to 3.5% of the sample is in the top ten clones.

The paper as a whole reports these results and caveats: Baseline TCR diversity was reported to be lower in newly diagnosed patients than in healthy donors and to be lower still in relapsed/refractory patients. Diversity was lower in patients who began nivolumab less than 1 year after ASCT, so these patients were left out of later analyses to avoid confounding by immune reconstitution. The study was restricted to a single clinical trial cohort, and the causes of repertoire differences, possibly disease activity or prior therapy, were left undefined. CD4+ but not CD8+ TCR diversity rose significantly by C4D1 (p=0.0027 vs p=0.16), most apparent in complete responders (p=0.02). Trial patients achieving complete response had baseline diversity similar to newly diagnosed patients, whereas partial responders and progressors had significantly lower diversity.

The label giving this sample's time point can be read as: cycle 4 day 1 (C4D1), after about 6 weeks of nivolumab. Every trial patient had relapsed following autologous stem cell transplantation, and prior brentuximab vedotin exposure was what differed among cohorts A, B and C. The trial cohort included 50 to 60 patients with relapsed/refractory classical Hodgkin lymphoma, and each patient had a best overall response of complete response, partial response or progressive disease. In the multi-cohort phase II CheckMate 205 trial, trial patients received single-agent nivolumab. Best overall response was determined by an independent review committee according to the 2007 International Working Group response criteria. Trial PBMCs were collected immediately before nivolumab initiation (C1D1) and during therapy at cycle 2 day 1 and cycle 4 day 1. Peripheral blood was collected in 8 mL Vacutainer Cell Preparation Tubes, from which PBMCs were isolated by centrifugation and then cryopreserved.

This TCR derives from a human donor with classical Hodgkin lymphoma. The sample consisted of peripheral blood mononuclear cells (PBMCs), taken before the fourth cycle of nivolumab. The chain was built from TRBV6-5 and TRBJ1-1; TRBD1 is perhaps the D gene, given 6 matching bases. The DNA is as follows: TGTGCCAGCAGTTACTCGGGGGCTGGCACTGAAGCTTTCTTT. The translation is CASSYSGAGTEAFF.